This T cell receptor (beta chain) is from a study of cytomegalovirus exposure and HLA in healthy donors. As regards this clone: Its antigen is not known.

Overall study findings and caveats: Most likely, a cluster of highly shared sequence variants arose as a sequencing artifact. In vitro, three CMV-associated chains proved specific for CMV antigens.

CDR1 LGHNA and CDR2 YNFKEQ come from the germline V gene. This CDR3 comprises 14 residues. A multiplex PCR was run with 60 Vbeta primers and 13 Jbeta primers. TCRdb's copy holds only in-frame clones and misses some; the assay was immunoSEQ multiplex PCR. The table has about 98,000 clones, over 65% seen once. This receptor was obtained from a man aged 60 to 75 in good health and CMV-seropositive. The rearrangement links TRBV4-2 to TRBJ2-5, with 8 positions matching TRBD1. The J call may be incorrect, as the DNA end agrees better with TRBJ2-7. Sequencing was carried out using PBMCs. CDR3 sequence reads: CASSQVGQEYEQYF. The CDR3 DNA reads as TGTGCCAGCAGCCAAGTGGGACAGGAGTACGAGCAGTACTTC.